This is a list of T cell receptor beta chains from one sample in a study of monozygotic twins with inflammatory bowel disease. Each CDR3 protein gets one entry in TCRdb, which reprocessed the 5' RACE reads and gives no DNA. Its clone listing holds about 420,000 distinct CDR3 sequences. Sequenced input: blood. The receptors here all came from a human donor with ulcerative colitis or Crohn's disease, or a healthy co-twin of an affected twin (not recorded which). Each CDR3 is given with its conserved first and last residue.

v_gene	j_gene	CDR3aa
TRBV18	TRBJ2-1	CASSLNRDSMSYNEQFF
TRBV5-1	TRBJ1-1	CASSLERGREAFF
TRBV27	TRBJ2-1	CASTPYRGSPNLIYNEQFF
TRBV29-1	TRBJ2-1	CSVTSPGLARNEQFF
TRBV10-3	TRBJ2-2	CAIRGEGRELFF
TRBV28	TRBJ2-1	CASRPTSGSPHEQFF
TRBV5-1	TRBJ2-3	CASSSDGLFTDTQYF
TRBV7-2	TRBJ2-1	CASSLALSSGGENEQFF
TRBV20-1	TRBJ2-7	CSARDLRGSNEQYF
TRBV30	TRBJ1-5	CAWSGTRSNQPQHF
TRBV5-1	TRBJ2-7	CASSLASSGTYEQYF
TRBV5-1	TRBJ2-3	CASSLEGLAGTTDTQYF
TRBV5-5	TRBJ2-7	CASISGVGSYEQYF
TRBV11-2	TRBJ2-5	CASSWGLLGQETQYF
TRBV19	TRBJ2-3	CASSLRGTTDTQYF
TRBV30	TRBJ2-3	CAWSESSVSTDTQYF
TRBV11-3	TRBJ2-3	CASSRGTGSVTDTQYF